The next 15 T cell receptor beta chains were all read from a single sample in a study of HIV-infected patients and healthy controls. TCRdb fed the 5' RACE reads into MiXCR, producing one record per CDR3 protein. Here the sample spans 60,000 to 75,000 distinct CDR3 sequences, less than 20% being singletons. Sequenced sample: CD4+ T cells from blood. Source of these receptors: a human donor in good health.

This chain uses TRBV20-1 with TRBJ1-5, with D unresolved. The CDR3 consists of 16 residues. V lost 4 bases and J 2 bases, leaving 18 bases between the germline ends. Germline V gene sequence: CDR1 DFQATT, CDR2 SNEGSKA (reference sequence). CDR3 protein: CSAIKLTQRGNQPQHF. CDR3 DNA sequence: TGCAGTGCTATCAAACTTACCCAAAGGGGCAATCAGCCCCAGCATTTT.

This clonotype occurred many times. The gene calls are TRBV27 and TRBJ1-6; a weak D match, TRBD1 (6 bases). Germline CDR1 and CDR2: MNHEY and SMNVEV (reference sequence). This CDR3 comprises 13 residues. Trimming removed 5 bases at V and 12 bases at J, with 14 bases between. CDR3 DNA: TGTGCCAGCAGTCCAAACAGGGATAGACCCCTCCACTTT. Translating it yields CASSPNRDRPLHF.

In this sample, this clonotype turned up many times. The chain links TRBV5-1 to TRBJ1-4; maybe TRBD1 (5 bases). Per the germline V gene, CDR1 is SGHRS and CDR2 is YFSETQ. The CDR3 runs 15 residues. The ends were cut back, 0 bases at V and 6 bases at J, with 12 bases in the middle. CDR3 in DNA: TGCGCCAGCAGCTTGGAGGGGAGGATCGATGAAAAACTGTTTTTT. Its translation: CASSLEGRIDEKLFF.

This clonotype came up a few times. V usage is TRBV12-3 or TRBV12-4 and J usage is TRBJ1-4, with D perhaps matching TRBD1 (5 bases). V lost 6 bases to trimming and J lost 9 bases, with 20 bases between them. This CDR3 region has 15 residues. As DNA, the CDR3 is TGTGCCAGCAGCCGGTTGACAGCACGTAGCCAAAAACTGTTTTTT. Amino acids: CASSRLTARSQKLFF.

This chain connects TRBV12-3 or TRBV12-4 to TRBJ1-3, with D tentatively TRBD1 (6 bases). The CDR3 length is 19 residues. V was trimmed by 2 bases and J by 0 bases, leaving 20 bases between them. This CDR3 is CASSLRGGGRTSSGNTIYF. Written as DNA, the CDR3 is TGTGCCAGCAGTTTACGGGGCGGGGGCAGGACAAGCTCTGGAAACACCATATATTTT.

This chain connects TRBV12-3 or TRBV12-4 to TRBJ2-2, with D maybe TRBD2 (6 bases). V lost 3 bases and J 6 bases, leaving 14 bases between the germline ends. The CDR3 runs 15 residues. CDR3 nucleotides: TGTGCCAGCAGTTTGGTGGCCCCGGGAGCCGGGGAGCTGTTTTTT. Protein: CASSLVAPGAGELFF.

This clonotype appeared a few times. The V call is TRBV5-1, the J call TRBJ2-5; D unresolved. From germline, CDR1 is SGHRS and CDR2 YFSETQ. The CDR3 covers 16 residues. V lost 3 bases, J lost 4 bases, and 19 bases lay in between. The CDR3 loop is CASSSQLANKGETQYF. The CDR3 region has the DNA TGCGCCAGCAGCTCCCAGTTGGCTAATAAGGGAGAGACCCAGTACTTC. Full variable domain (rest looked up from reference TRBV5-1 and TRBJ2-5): KAGVTQTPRYLIKTRGQQVTLSCSPISGHRSVSWYQQTPGQGLQFLFEYFSETQRNKGNFPGRFSGRQFSNSRSEMNVSTLELGDSALYLCASSSQLANKGETQYFGPGTRLLVL.

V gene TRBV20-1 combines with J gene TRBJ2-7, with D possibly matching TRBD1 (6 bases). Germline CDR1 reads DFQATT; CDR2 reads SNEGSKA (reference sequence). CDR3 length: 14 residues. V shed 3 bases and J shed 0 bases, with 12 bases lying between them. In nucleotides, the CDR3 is TGCAGTGCTAGCAGGCAGGGGCTCTCCTACGAGCAGTACTTC. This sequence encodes CSASRQGLSYEQYF.

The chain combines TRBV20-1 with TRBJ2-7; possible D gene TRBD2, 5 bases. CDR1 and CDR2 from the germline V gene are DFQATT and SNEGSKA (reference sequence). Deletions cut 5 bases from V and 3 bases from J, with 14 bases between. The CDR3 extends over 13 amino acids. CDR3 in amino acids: CSAVTRGNYEQYF. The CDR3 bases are TGCAGTGCTGTCACTAGAGGGAACTACGAGCAGTACTTC.

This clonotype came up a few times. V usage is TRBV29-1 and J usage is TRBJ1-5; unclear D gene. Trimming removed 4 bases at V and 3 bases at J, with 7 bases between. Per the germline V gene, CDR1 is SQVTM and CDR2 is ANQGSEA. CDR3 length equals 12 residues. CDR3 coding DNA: TGCAGCGTTGGCGGGCTCAATCAGCCCCAGCATTTT. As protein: CSVGGLNQPQHF.

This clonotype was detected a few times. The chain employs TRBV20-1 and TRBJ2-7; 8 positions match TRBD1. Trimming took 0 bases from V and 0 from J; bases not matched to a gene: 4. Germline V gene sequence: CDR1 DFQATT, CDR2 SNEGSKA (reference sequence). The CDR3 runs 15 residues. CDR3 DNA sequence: TGCAGTGCTAGAGATCATGGACAGGGCTCCTACGAGCAGTACTTC. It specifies CSARDHGQGSYEQYF.

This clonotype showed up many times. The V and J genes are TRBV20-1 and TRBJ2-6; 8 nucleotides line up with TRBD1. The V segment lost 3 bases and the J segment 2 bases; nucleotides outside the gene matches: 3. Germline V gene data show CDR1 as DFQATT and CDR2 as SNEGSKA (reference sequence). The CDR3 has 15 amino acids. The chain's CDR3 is CSASQGQAGANVLTF. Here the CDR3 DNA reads TGCAGTGCTAGCCAGGGACAGGCTGGGGCCAACGTCCTGACTTTC.

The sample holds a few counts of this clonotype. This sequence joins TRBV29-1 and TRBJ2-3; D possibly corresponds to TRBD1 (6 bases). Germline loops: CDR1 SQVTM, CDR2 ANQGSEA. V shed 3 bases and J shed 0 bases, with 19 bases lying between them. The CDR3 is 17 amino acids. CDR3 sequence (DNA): TGCAGCGTTGACAGAACCGGGACATATACTAGCACAGATACGCAGTATTTT. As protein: CSVDRTGTYTSTDTQYF.

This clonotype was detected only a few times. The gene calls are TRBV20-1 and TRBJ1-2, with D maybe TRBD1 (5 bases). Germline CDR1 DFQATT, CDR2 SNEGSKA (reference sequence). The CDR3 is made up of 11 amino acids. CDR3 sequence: CTPGRTYGYTF. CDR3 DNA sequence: TGCACCCCGGGACGTACCTATGGCTACACCTTC.

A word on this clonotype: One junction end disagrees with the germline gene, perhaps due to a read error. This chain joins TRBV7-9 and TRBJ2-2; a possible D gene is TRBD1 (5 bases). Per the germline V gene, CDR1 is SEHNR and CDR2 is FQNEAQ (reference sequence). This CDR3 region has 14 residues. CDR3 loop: CASSPFQDTRELFF. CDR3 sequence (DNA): TGTGCCAGCAGTCCCTTCCAGGACACCAGGGAGCTGTTTTTT. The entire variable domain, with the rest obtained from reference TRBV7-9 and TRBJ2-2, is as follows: DTGVSQNPRHKITKRGQNVTFRCDPISEHNRLYWYRQTLGQGPEFLTYFQNEAQLEKSRLLSDRFSAERPKGSFSTLEIQRTEQGDSAMYLCASSPFQDTRELFFGEGSRLTVL.